This T cell receptor beta chain originates from a study of shared clonotypes between healthy human individuals. General study points: It was expected that sequencing depth would affect clonotype sharing among donors. Only a few donors were included, so the genetic and exposure-history diversity represented was limited.

Of note for this clone: Its cognate antigen is unknown. The sample carries other DNA sequences with the same CDR3.

V shed 3 bases and J shed 4 bases, with 8 bases lying between them. The germline V gene has CDR1 SGHRS and CDR2 YFSETQ. The CDR3 extends over 12 amino acids. The data were produced by immunoSEQ multiplex PCR, yet TCRdb's version contains in-frame clones alone and is incomplete. The data show approximately 1,000,000 clones, around 78% seen once. This clonotype originated in a man between 18 and 35 years old in good health. Some clones in this sample may be carry-over from other donors' samples. The genes are TRBV5-1 and TRBJ2-7, with D perhaps matching TRBD1 (5 bases). The sequencing input was memory CD4+ T cells from PBMCs. Subset described: CD45RA-negative fraction. This CDR3 is CASSSQGYEQYF. Here the CDR3 DNA reads TGCGCCAGCAGCTCGCAGGGATACGAGCAGTACTTC.